Each of the 32 T cell receptor beta chains below was sequenced from the same sample in a study of PD-L1 blockade in urothelial cancer. Assay: immunoSEQ multiplex PCR; the TCRdb copy retains only in-frame clones and omits some. Among fewer than 45,000 clones, over 75% were seen once, and the ten largest hold approximately 3.4%. Here the sequenced sample was PBMCs, taken around atezolizumab (anti-PD-L1) treatment. The receptors stem from a man aged 65 to 85 with urothelial cancer.

The chain combines TRBV7-2 with TRBJ2-3, with 8 bases matching TRBD2. This CDR3 has 15 amino acids. V dropped 6 bases and J dropped 1; count of bases not matched to a gene: 6. CDR1 SGHTA and CDR2 FQGNSA come from the germline V gene. CDR3 protein: CASRGDGGGTDTQYF. DNA of the CDR3: TGTGCCAGCAGGGGGGACGGGGGGGGCACAGATACGCAGTATTTT.

V gene TRBV5-1 combines with J gene TRBJ2-7; D might be TRBD2 (8 bases). This CDR3 comprises 17 residues. Germline loops: CDR1 SGHRS, CDR2 YFSETQ. The V end lost 0 bases, the J end lost 5 bases, and 21 bases lay between the germline ends. CDR3 coding DNA: TGCGCCAGCAGCTTGGGGGTACAGGGGAACGGGAGGGACGAGCAGTACTTC. It translates to CASSLGVQGNGRDEQYF.

This sequence joins TRBV2 and TRBJ1-2, with D tentatively TRBD1 (6 bases). Germline CDR1 SNHLY, CDR2 FYNNEI. V lost 2 bases and J lost 8, with 18 bases in between. The CDR3 sequence is 15 residues long. As DNA, the CDR3 is TGTGCCAGCAGTGAATACGGACAGTACAATTCGGGCTACACCTTC. Protein: CASSEYGQYNSGYTF.

This clone was seen only once. This rearrangement joins TRBV28 to TRBJ1-2; TRBD1 matches at 8 bases. CDR1 and CDR2 from the germline V gene are MDHEN and SYDVKM. Losses at the gene ends were 5 bases for V and 4 bases for J; bases not matched to a gene: 3. This CDR3 is built from 13 residues. This chain's CDR3 is CASSIDRGYGYTF. DNA of the CDR3: TGTGCCAGCAGTATCGACAGGGGCTATGGCTACACCTTC.

The rearrangement joins TRBV6-5 to TRBJ1-1; no clear D gene. The CDR3 runs to 11 residues. Trimming shortened V by 4 bases and J by 4 bases, and 4 bases separated the two germline ends. CDR1 MNHEY and CDR2 SVGAGI come from the germline V gene. CDR3 sequence (DNA): TGTGCCAGCAGTTTTCGCACTGAAGCTTTCTTT. Translated, it gives CASSFRTEAFF.

This rearrangement joins TRBV7-3 to TRBJ2-2, with D possibly being TRBD1 (5 bases). The V and J ends lost 2 bases and 1 base respectively, with 5 bases between them. Germline lookup yields CDR1 SGHTA and CDR2 FQGTGA. The CDR3 totals 14 residues. The CDR3 DNA sequence: TGTGCCAGCAGCTTACAGGGGAACACCGGGGAGCTGTTTTTT. Residues: CASSLQGNTGELFF.

V usage is TRBV6-5 and J usage is TRBJ2-2; D perhaps matches TRBD2 (5 bases). Germline CDR1 MNHEY, CDR2 SVGAGI. V was trimmed by 6 bases and J by 7 bases, leaving 12 bases between them. The CDR3 is 13 amino acids. DNA for the CDR3: TGTGCCAGCAGAGGTCGGGGAAACGGGGAGCTGTTTTTT. It encodes CASRGRGNGELFF.

The V gene is TRBV7-9, the J gene TRBJ2-1; TRBD1 agrees at 8 bases. Germline-derived CDR1 and CDR2 are SEHNR and FQNEAQ (reference sequence). V dropped 5 bases and J dropped 8; count of bases not matched to a gene: 11. The CDR3 loop spans 15 amino acids. The chain's CDR3 is CASSPRTGWADEQFF. CDR3 bases: TGTGCCAGCAGCCCCCGGACAGGGTGGGCGGATGAGCAGTTCTTC.

The rearrangement uses TRBV19 and TRBJ1-1; perhaps TRBD1 as D (6 bases). Germline V gene sequence: CDR1 LNHDA, CDR2 SQIVND (reference sequence). The CDR3 is 14 amino acids. The ends were cut back, 6 bases at V and 4 bases at J, with 15 bases in the middle. CDR3 nucleotide sequence: TGTGCCAGTAGACGTGACAGGATGGCCACTGAAGCTTTCTTT. Protein: CASRRDRMATEAFF.

This clone was recorded a few times. The sample has other DNA sequences that encode this CDR3 too. The rearrangement joins TRBV14 to TRBJ2-3; D is uncertain. This CDR3 has 14 residues. Germline CDR1 SGHDN, CDR2 FVKESK. V dropped 1 base and J dropped 4 bases, with 9 bases sitting between them. CDR3 sequence: CASSQGRSSDTQYF. The DNA for the CDR3 is TGTGCCAGCAGCCAAGGCCGGTCGTCAGATACGCAGTATTTT. Complete variable domain (other parts from reference TRBV14 and TRBJ2-3): EAGVTQFPSHSVIEKGQTVTLRCDPISGHDNLYWYRRVMGKEIKFLLHFVKESKQDESGMPNNRFLAERTGGTYSTLKVQPAELEDSGVYFCASSQGRSSDTQYFGPGTRLTVL.

CDR3 nucleotides: TGCGCCAGCAATCCTACAGGTTCGAACTATGGCTACACCTTC. It encodes CASNPTGSNYGYTF. V usage is TRBV5-1 and J usage is TRBJ1-2, with D perhaps TRBD1 (5 bases). CDR3 size: 14 residues. Germline-derived CDR1 and CDR2 are SGHRS and YFSETQ. Trimming removed 6 bases from V and 2 bases from J, with 14 bases in between.

This chain's CDR3 is CASSLLSGANYGYTF. In nucleotides, the CDR3 is TGTGCCAGCAGCTTGTTATCAGGGGCTAACTATGGCTACACCTTC. The chain joins TRBV5-6 to TRBJ1-2; the D gene is possibly TRBD1 (6 bases). There are 15 residues in the CDR3. Trimming took 1 base from V and 0 from J, leaving 10 bases between them. Germline V gene sequence: CDR1 SGHDT, CDR2 YYEEEE.

The chain has TRBV5-6 and TRBJ2-7; D is possibly TRBD2 (7 bases). CDR1 is SGHDT and CDR2 is YYEEEE in the germline V gene. Trimming shortened V by 1 base and J by 2 bases, and 16 bases separated the two germline ends. CDR3 length: 16 amino acids. CDR3 amino acids: CASSLYGGQGTYEQYF. CDR3 nucleotides: TGTGCCAGCAGCTTGTACGGGGGGCAAGGGACCTACGAGCAGTACTTC.

This chain connects TRBV27 to TRBJ2-6; D remains unclear. Deletions cut 5 bases from V and 0 bases from J, with 14 bases between. The CDR3 is made up of 17 amino acids. Germline-derived CDR1 and CDR2 are MNHEY and SMNVEV (reference sequence). CDR3 in amino acids: CASSPFSPDSGANVLTF. The DNA of the CDR3 is TGTGCCAGCAGTCCCTTTAGTCCCGACTCTGGGGCCAACGTCCTGACTTTC.

The genes are TRBV28 and TRBJ2-6; D ambiguous. V dropped 6 bases and J dropped 0 bases, with 9 bases sitting between them. The CDR3 totals 15 residues. Germline CDR1 MDHEN, CDR2 SYDVKM. CDR3 nucleotides: TGTGCCAGCAGGGGCGTGTACTCTGGGGCCAACGTCCTGACTTTC. Encoded protein: CASRGVYSGANVLTF.

The rearrangement joins TRBV7-9 to TRBJ2-2, with D tentatively TRBD1 (5 bases). V dropped 5 bases and J dropped 5 bases, with 18 bases sitting between them. Germline loops: CDR1 SEHNR, CDR2 FQNEAQ (reference sequence). This CDR3 comprises 16 residues. CDR3 in DNA: TGTGCCAGCAGCACCAGGTCAGGGCTTATGACCGGGGAGCTGTTTTTT. It encodes CASSTRSGLMTGELFF. The full variable domain, in which reference TRBV7-9 and TRBJ2-2 provide the parts outside the CDR3, is DTGVSQNPRHKITKRGQNVTFRCDPISEHNRLYWYRQTLGQGPEFLTYFQNEAQLEKSRLLSDRFSAERPKGSFSTLEIQRTEQGDSAMYLCASSTRSGLMTGELFFGEGSRLTVL.

This sequence joins TRBV7-9 and TRBJ1-5, with D unresolved. V lost 8 bases and J lost 4, with 21 bases in between. CDR3 size: 16 residues. Germline loops: CDR1 SEHNR, CDR2 FQNEAQ (reference sequence). The CDR3 sequence: CASSPQSGVLNQPQHF. CDR3 sequence (DNA): TGTGCCAGCTCCCCCCAGAGCGGGGTGTTGAATCAGCCCCAGCATTTT.

This chain links TRBV27 with TRBJ2-7; the match to TRBD2 covers 7 bases. The J segment lost 2 bases and the V segment lost 3 bases, leaving 7 bases of the junction unmatched. The CDR3 covers 15 residues. Germline V gives CDR1 MNHEY, CDR2 SMNVEV (reference sequence). This CDR3 reads CASSLRRGTTYEQYF. DNA of the CDR3: TGTGCCAGCAGTTTGCGGCGGGGGACCACCTACGAGCAGTACTTC.

The count of this clone is one. This chain uses TRBV7-8 with TRBJ2-7, with 9 bases identical to TRBD2. The CDR3 extends over 18 amino acids. CDR1 is SGHVS and CDR2 is FQNEAQ in the germline V gene. Germline trimming cut 1 base from V and 6 bases from J; bases unmatched to any gene: 16. Here the CDR3 DNA reads TGTGCCAGCAGCTTAGTCTCGGGGCTAGCGGGAAGAGGTGGCGAGCAGTACTTC. Its translation is CASSLVSGLAGRGGEQYF.

The chain combines TRBV7-2 with TRBJ2-7; 9 bases map to TRBD1. V lost 1 base to trimming and J lost 3 bases; unmatched junction nucleotides: 7. Germline CDR1 SGHTA, CDR2 FQGNSA. There are 16 residues in the CDR3. The CDR3 region has the DNA TGTGCCAGCAGCTTAGTGTTAGGACAGGGGAACTACGAGCAGTACTTC. Its protein is CASSLVLGQGNYEQYF.

This clone turned up a few times. The chain is built from TRBV19 and TRBJ1-2; 10 positions agree with TRBD1. J was trimmed by 4 bases and V by 7 bases; bases with no gene match: 9. The germline CDR1 and CDR2 sequences are LNHDA and SQIVND (reference sequence). CDR3 length equals 15 residues. For the CDR3, the DNA is TGTGCCAGTAACCCTTCTTGGGACAGGGGCTATGGCTACACCTTC. It yields the protein CASNPSWDRGYGYTF.

The J gene is TRBJ1-4, the V gene TRBV5-1, with no clear D. V was pared by 4 bases and J by 3 bases, with 10 bases between. The germline CDR1 and CDR2 sequences are SGHRS and YFSETQ. This CDR3 comprises 14 residues. CDR3 protein: CASSVVEANEKLFF. CDR3 nucleotides: TGCGCCAGCAGCGTAGTCGAAGCTAATGAAAAACTGTTTTTT. The variable domain in full, completed from reference TRBV5-1 and TRBJ1-4, reads KAGVTQTPRYLIKTRGQQVTLSCSPISGHRSVSWYQQTPGQGLQFLFEYFSETQRNKGNFPGRFSGRQFSNSRSEMNVSTLELGDSALYLCASSVVEANEKLFFGSGTQLSVL.

The chain joins TRBV7-2 to TRBJ1-2; the D is unclear. This CDR3 spans 13 amino acids. CDR1 and CDR2 (germline): SGHTA, FQGNSA. Trimming shortened V by 1 base and J by 3 bases, and 6 bases separated the two germline ends. The CDR3 sequence: CASSLVADYGYTF. The CDR3 nucleotides read TGTGCCAGCAGCTTAGTGGCAGACTATGGCTACACCTTC.

J is TRBJ2-1 and V is TRBV18; 11 bases align to TRBD2. CDR3 length: 16 amino acids. Per the germline V gene, CDR1 is KGHSH and CDR2 is LQKENI. Trimming took 3 bases from V and 7 from J; bases not matched to a gene: 8. The chain's CDR3 is CASSPLLAGVDNEQFF. CDR3 in DNA: TGTGCCAGCTCACCTCTACTAGCGGGAGTAGATAATGAGCAGTTCTTC.

V and J are TRBV29-1 and TRBJ2-5; 10 positions match TRBD1. Germline V CDR1 and CDR2: SQVTM, ANQGSEA. V trimming: 4 bases; J trimming: 3 bases; junction bases outside the gene matches: 2. This CDR3 region has 13 residues. The CDR3 DNA reads as TGCAGCGTTGTTGGGACAGGGGAAGAGACCCAGTACTTC. Its translation is CSVVGTGEETQYF. Using reference TRBV29-1 and TRBJ2-5 for the parts outside the CDR3, the full variable domain is SAVISQKPSRDICQRGTSLTIQCQVDSQVTMMFWYRQQPGQSLTLIATANQGSEATYESGFVIDKFPISRPNLTFSTLTVSNMSPEDSSIYLCSVVGTGEETQYFGPGTRLLVL.

The rearrangement joins TRBV5-4 to TRBJ2-2; 14 bases map to TRBD2. The CDR3 consists of 16 residues. The J segment lost 5 bases and the V segment lost 4 bases, leaving 4 bases of the junction unmatched. CDR1 and CDR2 (germline): SGHNT, YYREEE (reference sequence). The CDR3 sequence: CASSPGTSGGTGELFF. The CDR3 DNA follows: TGTGCCAGCAGCCCCGGGACTAGCGGGGGAACCGGGGAGCTGTTTTTT.

This clone has more than one count but fewer than ten. The chain uses TRBV19 and TRBJ2-1; 7 bases align to TRBD2. V shed 1 base and J 5 bases; nucleotides not matched to a gene: 17. Per germline, CDR1 LNHDA and CDR2 SQIVND (reference sequence). This CDR3 region has 19 residues. The CDR3: CASSIATGRGGRANNEQFF. The CDR3, as DNA: TGTGCCAGTAGTATAGCAACGGGGAGGGGCGGGAGAGCTAACAATGAGCAGTTCTTC.

This rearrangement joins TRBV6-4 to TRBJ2-3; 10 bases fit TRBD1. With 4 bases clipped from V and 4 bases from J, the junction kept 5 bases outside the gene matches. Germline CDR1 and CDR2: MRHNA and SNTAGT. The CDR3 has 15 amino acids. Written as DNA, the CDR3 is TGTGCCAGCAGTGGAGGGACAGGGGTAGCAGATACGCAGTATTTT. Its protein is CASSGGTGVADTQYF.

The genes are TRBV6-1 and TRBJ1-1, with 7 bases matching TRBD1. CDR1 and CDR2 (germline): MNHNS, SASEGT. J was trimmed by 6 bases and V by 4 bases; bases with no gene match: 11. This CDR3 is built from 15 residues. CDR3: CASSARTGRGAEAFF. DNA for the CDR3: TGTGCCAGCAGTGCCCGGACAGGAAGGGGCGCTGAAGCTTTCTTT.

The table lists this clone with a count of one. The rearrangement joins TRBV10-3 to TRBJ1-6; D is ambiguous. The length of the CDR3 is 15 residues. V was clipped by 3 bases and J by 7 bases, with 13 bases between them. Germline-derived CDR1 and CDR2 are ENHRY and SYGVKD. The CDR3 spells CAISERRAENSPLHF. The CDR3 DNA follows: TGTGCCATCAGTGAAAGGAGGGCAGAAAATTCACCCCTCCACTTT.

The chain has TRBV19 and TRBJ1-3, with D possibly matching TRBD1 (5 bases). CDR1 and CDR2 (germline): LNHDA, SQIVND (reference sequence). With 8 bases removed from V and 5 bases from J, the gap between germline ends came to 7 bases. The CDR3 consists of 11 residues. The CDR3 is CASGHRNTIYF. CDR3 DNA: TGTGCCAGTGGACATAGAAACACCATATATTTT.

The gene calls are TRBV20-1 and TRBJ2-1, with TRBD2 matching 8 bases. V dropped 5 bases and J dropped 9; count of bases not matched to a gene: 3. CDR3 length: 11 amino acids. Germline V gene lookup returns CDR1 DFQATT and CDR2 SNEGSKA (reference sequence). The CDR3 loop is CSALRGGEQFF. The CDR3 nucleotides are TGCAGTGCTCTTCGGGGGGGTGAGCAGTTCTTC.